These 14 T cell receptor beta chains originate from one sample sequenced in a study of T-cell reconstitution after alpha-beta-depleted transplantation in children. Unique molecular identifiers were incorporated into the prepared TCRbeta library. TCRdb processed the PCR reads anew with MiXCR; each CDR3 protein has one entry. In the table there are 200,000 to 250,000 distinct CDR3 sequences, about 9.5% of which are singletons. Here the sequenced sample was PBMCs from the stem cell graft donor, taken from the stem cell graft. These receptors came from a human donor who donated a stem cell graft to a child with acute lymphoblastic leukemia.

This clonotype was picked up many times. The chain is built from TRBV5-1 and TRBJ2-1; the D gene is possibly TRBD2 (6 bases). There are 15 residues in the CDR3. Germline V gene lookup returns CDR1 SGHRS and CDR2 YFSETQ. V dropped 1 base and J dropped 5 bases, with 13 bases sitting between them. CDR3 in DNA: TGCGCCAGCAGCTTGCTTTTGGAGGGGAACAATGAGCAGTTCTTC. As protein: CASSLLLEGNNEQFF.

The gene calls are TRBV12-3 or TRBV12-4 and TRBJ1-5; TRBD1 aligns across 7 bases. This CDR3 spans 14 amino acids. J gave up 9 bases and V 7 bases, and 12 bases lay outside the gene matches. Written as DNA, the CDR3 is TGTGCCAGCAAGGACGTACAGGGGTCGGGGCCCCAGCATTTT. Its translation is CASKDVQGSGPQHF.

The chain is built from TRBV19 and TRBJ1-5, with TRBD1 as a possible D gene (5 bases). The germline V gene has CDR1 LNHDA and CDR2 SQIVND (reference sequence). Trimming stripped 5 bases from V and 7 bases from J, with 9 bases between. The CDR3 has 12 residues. The CDR3 DNA reads as TGTGCCAGTAGTCGGAGGGGACAGCCCCAGCATTTT. It encodes CASSRRGQPQHF.

The chain has TRBV18 and TRBJ2-3; 9 bases are a match to TRBD1. Trimming took 3 bases from V and 2 from J; bases not matched to a gene: 6. Per the germline V gene, CDR1 is KGHSH and CDR2 is LQKENI. This CDR3 spans 16 amino acids. CDR3: CASSPRTGEDTDTQYF. The CDR3 nucleotides are TGTGCCAGCTCACCCCGGACAGGGGAGGACACAGATACGCAGTATTTT.

This clonotype was found many times. The J gene is TRBJ2-1, the V gene TRBV20-1, with 10 bases that match TRBD2. CDR1 and CDR2 from the germline V gene are DFQATT and SNEGSKA (reference sequence). CDR3 length equals 15 residues. V shed 5 bases, J shed 0 bases, and the junction held 4 bases outside the gene matches. In nucleotides, the CDR3 is TGCAGTGCTCGTGGACTAGCGGACTCCTACAATGAGCAGTTCTTC. It specifies CSARGLADSYNEQFF.

Ten or more counts support this clonotype. The chain is built from TRBV5-1 and TRBJ1-6; maybe TRBD1 (5 bases). Germline CDR1 reads SGHRS; CDR2 reads YFSETQ. The CDR3 loop spans 14 amino acids. Trimming cost V 4 bases and J 10 bases, with 15 bases left between them. The CDR3 DNA reads as TGCGCCAGCAGCCCCCGGGACGGACGGTCACCCCTCCACTTT. Its protein product is CASSPRDGRSPLHF.

This clonotype was seen at least ten times. The chain uses TRBV7-9 and TRBJ2-1, with TRBD1 matching over 9 bases. The CDR3 spans 11 residues. With V trimmed by 5 bases and J by 15 bases, 5 bases remained unmatched. Germline CDR1 SEHNR, CDR2 FQNEAQ (reference sequence). The CDR3 nucleotides are TGTGCCAGCAGCGCCGGGACAGGGCCGTTCTTC. Encoded protein: CASSAGTGPFF.

The V and J genes are TRBV6-1 and TRBJ1-2; D unresolved. The germline gives CDR1 MNHNS, CDR2 SASEGT. This CDR3 contains 13 residues. The V end lost 7 bases, the J end lost 2 bases, and 11 bases lay between the germline ends. CDR3: CASMGTSNYGYTF. In DNA form, the CDR3 reads TGTGCCAGCATGGGAACTTCAAACTATGGCTACACCTTC.

This clonotype has at least ten counts. V and J are TRBV7-9 and TRBJ2-5, with D unresolved. The germline V gene has CDR1 SEHNR and CDR2 FQNEAQ (reference sequence). The CDR3 runs 15 residues. V lost 2 bases to trimming and J lost 11 bases, with 21 bases between them. CDR3 in DNA: TGTGCCAGCAGCTTAACCTCAGTAGCCGTCCCCGGGCAGTACTTC. Encoded protein: CASSLTSVAVPGQYF.

The rearrangement uses TRBV5-1 and TRBJ2-3; D is unresolved. V shed 6 bases and J shed 1 base, with 12 bases lying between them. In germline, CDR1 is SGHRS, CDR2 YFSETQ. This CDR3 contains 14 residues. The CDR3 nucleotides are TGCGCCAGCACTGGTGTACACCGCACAGATACGCAGTATTTT. This encodes CASTGVHRTDTQYF.

The sample holds many counts of this clonotype. The gene calls are TRBV7-9 and TRBJ1-1; TRBD1 is a possible D gene (6 bases). Germline V CDR1 and CDR2: SEHNR, FQNEAQ (reference sequence). The CDR3 length is 11 residues. Trimming stripped 8 bases from V and 8 bases from J, with 12 bases between. The CDR3 is CASESGTEAFF. The CDR3 nucleotides are TGTGCCAGCGAATCCGGGACAGAAGCTTTCTTT. The complete variable domain, with remaining parts taken from reference TRBV7-9 and TRBJ1-1, reads DTGVSQNPRHKITKRGQNVTFRCDPISEHNRLYWYRQTLGQGPEFLTYFQNEAQLEKSRLLSDRFSAERPKGSFSTLEIQRTEQGDSAMYLCASESGTEAFFGQGTRLTVV.

The chain carries TRBV19 and TRBJ2-7; TRBD1 matches at 8 bases. Germline V gene sequence: CDR1 LNHDA, CDR2 SQIVND (reference sequence). After removal of 4 bases from V and 3 bases from J, the junction contained 5 bases not matched to a gene. The CDR3 sequence is 14 residues long. For the CDR3, the DNA is TGTGCCAGTAGTAGGGGACAGGCGATCTACGAGCAGTACTTC. Translating it yields CASSRGQAIYEQYF.

On this clonotype: One base away lies a much larger clone, so this may be a sequencing read error. Here the CDR3 omits its conserved ending phenylalanine or tryptophan, so a read error is the likely source. The chain joins TRBV12-3 or TRBV12-4 to TRBJ1-2, with 8 positions matching TRBD1. V shed 2 bases and J 5 bases; nucleotides not matched to a gene: 4. CDR3 size: 14 residues. The CDR3: CASSLQGAMYGYTY. In nucleotides, the CDR3 is TGTGCCAGCAGTTTACAGGGGGCAATGTATGGCTACACCTAC.

This sequence joins TRBV18 and TRBJ2-7, with D possibly matching TRBD1 (5 bases). The CDR3 sequence is 14 residues long. Germline V CDR1 and CDR2: KGHSH, LQKENI. V lost 5 bases and J lost 0, with 11 bases in between. CDR3 sequence reads: CASSADTISYEQYF. In DNA, the CDR3 is TGTGCCAGCTCAGCGGACACTATCTCCTACGAGCAGTACTTC.